The rows below give T cell receptor beta chains drawn from one sample of a study of identical twins. TCRdb reprocessed the 5' RACE reads with MiXCR, giving one entry per CDR3 protein. The sample yields roughly 570,000 distinct CDR3 sequences, around 9.6% seen once. These data were also reused for a study on yellow fever vaccine responses in identical twins.

Source material: PBMCs. The receptors come from a woman between 18 and 30 years old in good health. CDR3s include the opening cysteine and the closing phenylalanine or tryptophan. A D gene is named only where the DNA matches it firmly. Some rows mark clone size as missing; the rest say once, few, many or name a class of expanded clone.

j_call v_call d_call clone_size cdr3_aa cdr3_nt
TRBJ2-1 TRBV7-9 TRBD1 many CASRGDRGNEQFF TGTGCCAGCAGGGGGGACAGGGGTAATGAGCAGTTCTTC
TRBJ2-5 TRBV7-2 . . CASINRGSRRTQYF TGTGCCAGCATCAATAGGGGGTCCAGGAGGACCCAGTACTTC
TRBJ1-6 TRBV7-3 . few CASSLSGEHNSPLHF TGTGCCAGCAGCTTGTCAGGGGAGCATAATTCACCCCTCCACTTT
TRBJ2-7 TRBV14 . many CASSQDGLPGYEQYF TGTGCCAGCAGCCAAGATGGGCTGCCCGGCTACGAGCAGTACTTC
TRBJ2-1 TRBV29-1 TRBD2 many CSVVGLADHNEQFF TGCAGCGTTGTCGGGCTAGCGGACCACAATGAGCAGTTCTTC
TRBJ2-1 TRBV19 . . CASSIETGSFSEQFF TGTGCCAGTAGTATAGAGACCGGGAGCTTTAGTGAGCAGTTCTTC
TRBJ2-7 TRBV6-2/TRBV6-3 . many CASSYGASAYEQYF TGTGCCAGCAGTTACGGAGCTAGCGCCTACGAGCAGTACTTC
TRBJ2-1 TRBV7-9 TRBD2 few CASSLPQGLAGTNEQFF TGTGCCAGCAGCTTACCCCAAGGACTAGCGGGAACCAATGAGCAGTTCTTC
TRBJ2-7 TRBV6-4 . few CASSDQETLLMGEQYF TGTGCCAGCAGTGACCAAGAAACACTATTAATGGGGGAGCAGTACTTC
TRBJ2-7 TRBV29-1 . many CSVVGDGRGDKNPYEQYF TGCAGCGTTGTGGGGGATGGCAGGGGAGACAAAAACCCCTACGAGCAGTACTTC
TRBJ2-3 TRBV6-5 . . CASSYSFSGTDTQYF TGTGCCAGCAGTTACTCGTTCAGTGGCACAGATACGCAGTATTTT
TRBJ1-1 TRBV7-8 . few CASNRGVGTEAFF TGTGCCAGCAACCGGGGTGTAGGAACTGAAGCTTTCTTT
TRBJ1-5 TRBV28 TRBD1 . CASSHLFLGTDRNQPQHF TGTGCCAGCAGCCATCTCTTTCTTGGGACAGACCGTAATCAGCCCCAGCATTTT
TRBJ2-5 TRBV4-3 . many CASSQKPQETQYF TGCGCCAGCAGCCAAAAGCCCCAAGAGACCCAGTACTTC
TRBJ2-7 TRBV3-1 TRBD1 few CASSPRDRGEYEQYF TGTGCCAGCAGCCCCCGGGACAGGGGGGAGTACGAGCAGTACTTC
TRBJ2-1 TRBV7-9 . . CASSSRLGGTNEQFF TGTGCCAGCAGCTCTCGACTAGGGGGTACGAATGAGCAGTTCTTC
TRBJ1-2 TRBV7-2 . few CASSLRQSGYGYTF TGTGCCAGCAGCCTTCGACAGTCTGGCTATGGCTACACCTTC
TRBJ2-3 TRBV4-3 TRBD2 . CASSQGGTLDTQYF TGCGCCAGCAGCCAGGGAGGGACCTTAGATACGCAGTATTTT
TRBJ2-1 TRBV7-9 TRBD2 many CASSSRLADNGVEQFF TGTGCCAGCAGCTCTAGACTAGCGGACAACGGGGTTGAGCAGTTCTTC
TRBJ2-1 TRBV12-3/TRBV12-4 TRBD2 . CASSLHLGLAGGLNEQFF TGTGCCAGCAGTTTGCACTTGGGACTAGCGGGGGGGCTCAATGAGCAGTTCTTC
TRBJ2-5 TRBV20-1 . . CSAPPGGVRETQYF TGCAGTGCCCCCCCCGGGGGTGTAAGAGAGACCCAGTACTTC
TRBJ2-2 TRBV4-3 TRBD2 . CASSQDQGLAGGTGELFF TGCGCCAGCAGCCAAGATCAAGGCCTAGCGGGAGGCACCGGGGAGCTGTTTTTT
TRBJ2-2 TRBV18 . few CASSPLSGGNTGELFF TGTGCCAGCTCACCATTATCTGGAGGGAACACCGGGGAGCTGTTTTTT
TRBJ2-3 TRBV18 TRBD2 few CASSPRGETDTQYF TGTGCCAGCTCACCGCGGGGGGAGACAGATACGCAGTATTTT
TRBJ2-7 TRBV12-3/TRBV12-4 . many CASSPKWEQYF TGTGCCAGCAGCCCCAAGTGGGAGCAGTACTTC
TRBJ2-7 TRBV27 . few CASSLGPLGVYEQYF TGTGCCAGCAGTTTGGGCCCCCTAGGTGTATACGAGCAGTACTTC
TRBJ2-1 TRBV5-1 TRBD2 many CASSLGTSEKGEQFF TGCGCCAGCAGCTTAGGGACTAGCGAGAAGGGTGAGCAGTTCTTC
TRBJ2-3 TRBV10-3 . many CAIGVLDTDTQYF TGTGCCATCGGGGTCCTCGACACAGATACGCAGTATTTT
TRBJ2-2 TRBV14 . . CASSQQPGGELFF TGTGCCAGCAGCCAACAGCCCGGAGGGGAGCTGTTTTTT
TRBJ2-6 TRBV2 TRBD1 many CASSGDRISSGANVLTF TGTGCCAGCAGTGGGGACAGGATTAGCTCTGGGGCCAACGTCCTGACTTTC
TRBJ2-7 TRBV11-2 . few CASSLQRRSSYEQYF TGTGCCAGCAGCTTGCAGCGGAGGAGCTCCTACGAGCAGTACTTC
TRBJ2-5 TRBV20-1 TRBD2 many CSARISGSLRETQYF TGCAGTGCTAGGATTAGCGGGAGCCTCCGAGAGACCCAGTACTTC
TRBJ2-5 TRBV2 TRBD2 . CASGAGEKETQYF TGTGCCAGCGGTGCGGGAGAGAAAGAGACCCAGTACTTC
TRBJ2-7 TRBV19 TRBD1 . CASSSVPGQGFEQYF TGTGCCAGTAGTAGCGTCCCGGGACAGGGGTTCGAGCAGTACTTC
TRBJ1-5 TRBV6-2/TRBV6-3 TRBD1 few CASSYEGGNQPQHF TGTGCCAGCAGTTACGAAGGGGGCAACCAGCCCCAGCATTTT
TRBJ2-1 TRBV7-2 TRBD1 many CASSGTGGSSYNEQFF TGTGCCAGCAGCGGAACAGGGGGGAGCTCCTACAATGAGCAGTTCTTC
TRBJ2-7 TRBV4-2 . many CASSQEQGEQYF TGTGCCAGCAGCCAAGAACAGGGCGAGCAGTACTTC
TRBJ2-7 TRBV7-9 TRBD2 . CASSVAGPDYEQYF TGTGCCAGCAGCGTAGCGGGCCCTGACTACGAGCAGTACTTC
TRBJ2-3 TRBV3-1 . many CASSITGRDTQYF TGTGCCAGCAGCATCACTGGGCGGGATACGCAGTATTTT
TRBJ2-2 TRBV6-1 TRBD2 many CAGRLAGDTGELFF TGTGCCGGAAGACTAGCGGGAGACACCGGGGAGCTGTTTTTT
TRBJ2-4 TRBV6-5 . . CASSYSSTSWGAGKNIQYF TGTGCCAGCAGTTACTCGAGCACATCATGGGGGGCGGGCAAAAACATTCAGTACTTC
TRBJ2-7 TRBV7-2 . many CASSLAPPGYEQYF TGTGCCAGCAGCTTAGCGCCCCCAGGGTACGAGCAGTACTTC
TRBJ2-1 TRBV7-9 TRBD2 . CASSTHGLADNEQFF TGTGCCAGCAGTACCCACGGACTAGCGGACAATGAGCAGTTCTTC
TRBJ2-6 TRBV10-1 TRBD1 . CASSRDRGSGANVLTF TGCGCCAGCAGCCGGGACAGGGGATCTGGGGCCAACGTCCTGACTTTC
TRBJ1-2 TRBV28 . many CALRIVGYGYTF TGTGCCCTAAGGATTGTGGGCTATGGCTACACCTTC
TRBJ2-5 TRBV6-5 . many CASSSPRDSGTQYF TGTGCCAGCAGTTCCCCCAGGGATTCTGGGACCCAGTACTTC
TRBJ2-7 TRBV4-2 TRBD1 . CASSQETGRQTGDEQYF TGTGCCAGCAGCCAAGAGACAGGGCGCCAGACCGGGGACGAGCAGTACTTC
TRBJ2-1 TRBV27 . few CASSSRQGGNEQFF TGTGCCAGCAGTTCCAGACAAGGGGGGAATGAGCAGTTCTTC
TRBJ2-7 TRBV20-1 . many CSATRNAYEQYF TGCAGTGCCACCAGGAATGCCTACGAGCAGTACTTC
TRBJ1-1 TRBV28 . many CASSFVQVRNTEAFF TGTGCCAGCAGTTTTGTACAAGTTCGGAACACTGAAGCTTTCTTT
TRBJ2-5 TRBV5-1 . many CASSAQGWYQETQYF TGCGCCAGCAGTGCTCAGGGTTGGTACCAAGAGACCCAGTACTTC
TRBJ1-4 TRBV6-5 . few CASSYGGANEKLFF TGTGCCAGCAGTTATGGAGGCGCTAATGAAAAACTGTTTTTT
TRBJ2-3 TRBV6-1 . few CASGGVGGITDTQYF TGTGCCAGCGGTGGCGTGGGAGGAATCACAGATACGCAGTATTTT
TRBJ2-5 TRBV29-1 . few CSVGVAEETQYF TGCAGCGTTGGGGTGGCAGAAGAGACCCAGTACTTC
TRBJ2-7 TRBV7-8 . few CASSYRMGRDYEQYF TGTGCCAGCAGCTACCGGATGGGCCGAGACTACGAGCAGTACTTC
TRBJ2-7 TRBV12-3/TRBV12-4 TRBD2 few CASSRTSGNNEQYF TGTGCCAGCAGCCGGACTAGCGGGAACAACGAGCAGTACTTC
TRBJ2-1 TRBV12-3/TRBV12-4 . many CASSLRSVDEQFF TGTGCCAGCAGTTTGCGTTCGGTCGATGAGCAGTTCTTC
TRBJ1-1 TRBV29-1 . few CSVFRDKVNTEAFF TGCAGCGTTTTCCGGGACAAGGTAAACACTGAAGCTTTCTTT